This T cell receptor (beta chain) was profiled in a study of cytomegalovirus exposure and HLA in healthy donors. Across the study: The Caucasian-associated ancestry cluster contained about 80% of the roughly 400 genotyped donors. Overall study findings and caveats: As was reported, the classifier diagnosed cytomegalovirus status with high specificity and sensitivity. In an earlier analysis, about 87% or about 30%: the productive usage of most TCR beta V segments.

Use of 60 Vbeta and 13 Jbeta primers characterized the PCR. Repertoires were generated with immunoSEQ multiplex PCR, while TCRdb's copy carries only in-frame clones and drops some. Of about 150,000 clones in the sample, over 60% were seen once. This CDR3 is 15 amino acids long. Trimming at V came to 1 base and at J to 0 bases, leaving 2 bases not matched to a gene. Germline V gives CDR1 LGHNA, CDR2 YSLEER. Notes on this clone: Antigen: not known.

The V gene is TRBV4-3, the J gene TRBJ2-7, with 8 bases identical to TRBD1. The sequence was obtained from a male donor in good health and CMV-seronegative. Material: PBMCs. The CDR3 DNA is TGCGCCAGCAGCCAAGGACAGGGGAGCTCCTACGAGCAGTACTTC. This sequence encodes CASSQGQGSSYEQYF.